Following are 29 T cell receptor beta chains from one sample sequenced in a study of T cell changes during pregnancy in multiple sclerosis. Clones were sequenced by immunoSEQ multiplex PCR, and TCRdb holds only the in-frame ones, with some missing. Altogether more than 80,000 clones are present, roughly nine tenths being singletons, with the ten largest covering 1.5%. Sequenced here: peripheral blood, sampled in the first trimester of pregnancy. The receptors shown here come from a female donor with multiple sclerosis, enrolled in a pregnancy study.

The chain is built from TRBV6-1 and TRBJ2-1, with 11 bases that match TRBD2. Per the germline V gene, CDR1 is MNHNS and CDR2 is SASEGT. J gave up 6 bases and V 2 bases, and 9 bases lay outside the gene matches. This CDR3 comprises 17 residues. CDR3 loop: CASSESWRLAGLNEQFF. In DNA, the CDR3 is TGTGCCAGCAGTGAAAGTTGGAGACTAGCGGGGCTCAATGAGCAGTTCTTC.

The chain joins TRBV18 to TRBJ1-2; 10 nucleotides align to TRBD1. Trimming removed 3 bases from V and 6 bases from J; junction bases left unmatched: 16. This CDR3 spans 18 amino acids. Germline V lookup: CDR1 KGHSH, CDR2 LQKENI. CDR3 in DNA: TGTGCCAGCTCACCTTCACGTACGCGGACAGGGGGACGGGATGGCTACACCTTC. This encodes CASSPSRTRTGGRDGYTF.

This clone turned up a few times. This chain joins TRBV7-3 and TRBJ2-2, with TRBD2 matching 13 bases. The V gene end was trimmed by 4 bases and the J gene end by 7 bases; junction bases not matched to a gene: 6. This CDR3 has 16 residues. Germline V gene data show CDR1 as SGHTA and CDR2 as FQGTGA. CDR3 DNA sequence: TGTGCCAGCAGCTCCGGACTAGCGGGAGCTCTCGGGGAGCTGTTTTTT. Residues: CASSSGLAGALGELFF.

This clone appeared once. V usage is TRBV30 and J usage is TRBJ1-5; D is unclear. This CDR3 spans 13 amino acids. Trimming took off 5 bases at V and 2 bases at J, with 10 bases between the two ends. Germline V gene sequence: CDR1 GTSNPN, CDR2 SVGIG (reference sequence). This CDR3 reads CAWSDGGNQPQHF. For the CDR3, the DNA is TGTGCCTGGTCCGACGGGGGCAATCAGCCCCAGCATTTT.

The count of this clone is one. The V call is TRBV9, the J call TRBJ2-1; no clear D gene. CDR1 and CDR2 (germline): SGDLS, YYNGEE. V dropped 6 bases and J dropped 0 bases, with 13 bases sitting between them. This CDR3 is 15 amino acids long. The CDR3 reads CASTPETSSYNEQFF. Written as DNA, the CDR3 is TGTGCCAGCACCCCGGAGACCAGCTCCTACAATGAGCAGTTCTTC.

This chain links TRBV7-2 with TRBJ2-1; D may be TRBD2 (6 bases). V lost 0 bases to trimming and J lost 5 bases, with 11 bases between them. The V gene's germline CDR1 is SGHTA and CDR2 FQGNSA. There are 15 residues in the CDR3. This CDR3 reads CASSLAGSSHNEQFF. The CDR3 DNA reads as TGTGCCAGCAGCTTAGCCGGGAGTAGCCACAATGAGCAGTTCTTC.

CDR3 bases: TGTGCCTGGATTTCGGCTAGCGGTACCTACGAGCAGTACTTC. Protein sequence: CAWISASGTYEQYF. The rearrangement uses TRBV30 and TRBJ2-7, with 7 bases that match TRBD2. Germline CDR1 and CDR2: GTSNPN and SVGIG (reference sequence). The CDR3 length is 14 residues. V was clipped by 4 bases and J by 2 bases; unmatched bases: 8.

The genes are TRBV11-3 and TRBJ2-7, with 13 bases matching TRBD2. V shed 5 bases, J shed 3 bases, and the junction held 4 bases outside the gene matches. Germline V gene lookup returns CDR1 SGHNT and CDR2 YENEEA. The CDR3 covers 15 residues. CDR3 amino acids: CASSPGLAGSYEQYF. In DNA, the CDR3 is TGTGCCAGCAGCCCGGGACTAGCGGGAAGCTACGAGCAGTACTTC. Combining the CDR3 with reference TRBV11-3 and TRBJ2-7 gives the whole variable domain EAGVVQSPRYKIIEKKQPVAFWCNPISGHNTLYWYLQNLGQGPELLIRYENEEAVDDSQLPKDRFSAERLKGVDSTLKIQPAELGDSAVYLCASSPGLAGSYEQYFGPGTRLTVT.

This clone was recorded once. CDR3: CASSLGTSGYNEQFF. CDR3 sequence (DNA): TGTGCCAGCAGCTTAGGGACTAGCGGATACAATGAGCAGTTCTTC. This chain uses TRBV5-4 with TRBJ2-1; TRBD2 matches 11 bases. The V gene's germline CDR1 is SGHNT and CDR2 YYREEE (reference sequence). The V segment lost 2 bases and the J segment 4 bases; nucleotides outside the gene matches: 2. This CDR3 is 15 amino acids long. Drawing the rest from reference TRBV5-4 and TRBJ2-1, the complete variable domain is ETGVTQSPTHLIKTRGQQVTLRCSSQSGHNTVSWYQQALGQGPQFIFQYYREEENGRGNFPPRFSGLQFPNYSSELNVNALELDDSALYLCASSLGTSGYNEQFFGPGTRLTVL.

This chain connects TRBV19 to TRBJ2-7, with D perhaps TRBD1 (6 bases). This CDR3 spans 17 amino acids. Deletions cut 1 base from V and 0 bases from J, with 16 bases between. In germline, CDR1 is LNHDA, CDR2 SQIVND (reference sequence). This CDR3 reads CASSIGSQGAFSYEQYF. CDR3 in DNA: TGTGCCAGTAGTATAGGTTCACAGGGAGCCTTCTCCTACGAGCAGTACTTC.

This clone has ten or more counts. The CDR3 protein is CASSVGGGYEQYF. The CDR3 DNA reads TGTGCCAGCAGTGTAGGGGGCGGGTACGAGCAGTACTTC. The chain links TRBV2 to TRBJ2-7; 7 bases agree with TRBD1. Looked up from germline, CDR1 is SNHLY and CDR2 is FYNNEI. The CDR3 runs 13 residues. The trim removed 4 bases at V and 4 bases at J, leaving 4 bases unmatched. Full variable domain (missing parts from reference TRBV2 and TRBJ2-7): EPEVTQTPSHQVTQMGQEVILRCVPISNHLYFYWYRQILGQKVEFLVSFYNNEISEKSEIFDDQFSVERPDGSNFTLKIRSTKLEDSAMYFCASSVGGGYEQYFGPGTRLTVT.

This clone has only one observation. The CDR3 reads CASSLDPTDNNEKLFF. CDR3 DNA sequence: TGTGCCAGCAGCTTAGATCCCACAGACAATAATGAAAAACTGTTTTTT. V is TRBV11-2 and J is TRBJ1-4; D gene uncertain. Germline CDR1 reads SGHAT; CDR2 reads FQNNGV. The V gene lost 0 bases and the J gene lost 4 bases, with 12 bases spanning the gap. The CDR3 sequence is 16 residues long.

The V and J genes are TRBV11-2 and TRBJ2-1; no firm D call. The CDR3 consists of 13 residues. The germline CDR1 and CDR2 sequences are SGHAT and FQNNGV. V shed 4 bases and J shed 5 bases, with 9 bases lying between them. The CDR3 is CASSSVADNEQFF. The CDR3 DNA sequence: TGTGCCAGCAGCTCCGTGGCAGACAATGAGCAGTTCTTC.

In nucleotides, the CDR3 is TGTGCCAGCAGTTTGTGGGGAATCGGGACAGGGGCTGAAAAACTGTTTTTT. Amino acid sequence: CASSLWGIGTGAEKLFF. The chain is built from TRBV28 and TRBJ1-4; 10 bases align to TRBD1. This CDR3 is built from 17 residues. Germline V CDR1 and CDR2: MDHEN, SYDVKM. The V segment lost 3 bases and the J segment 7 bases; nucleotides outside the gene matches: 11.

This sequence joins TRBV5-1 and TRBJ2-7, with D hard to call. CDR3 size: 14 residues. Between the trimmed V and J ends, which lost 0 bases and 3 bases, there was a span of 10 bases. In germline, CDR1 is SGHRS, CDR2 YFSETQ. The CDR3 sequence: CASSLGPGFYEQYF. CDR3 nucleotides: TGCGCCAGCAGCTTGGGCCCGGGTTTCTACGAGCAGTACTTC.

The rearrangement joins TRBV30 to TRBJ2-1; D ambiguous. CDR1 is GTSNPN, CDR2 SVGIG, per germline (reference sequence). V lost 1 base to trimming and J lost 8 bases, with 6 bases between them. This CDR3 has 11 amino acids. This chain's CDR3 is CAWSDQDEQFF. CDR3 nucleotides: TGTGCCTGGAGTGACCAGGATGAGCAGTTCTTC.

The chain carries TRBV7-2 and TRBJ1-1; no definite D call. This CDR3 is built from 15 residues. Germline assignment: CDR1 SGHTA and CDR2 FQGNSA. V lost 1 base and J 1 base, leaving 10 bases between the germline ends. CDR3: CASSLGPRPNTEAFF. The CDR3 DNA is TGTGCCAGCAGCTTAGGACCCAGGCCGAACACTGAAGCTTTCTTT.

The CDR3 here is CASSPTSSSYNEQFF. Here the CDR3 DNA reads TGCGCCAGCAGTCCAACTAGTAGCTCCTACAATGAGCAGTTCTTC. This chain joins TRBV5-1 and TRBJ2-1, with a tentative D call TRBD2 (5 bases). V was clipped by 5 bases and J by 0 bases, with 12 bases between them. The CDR3 length is 15 residues. Per germline, CDR1 SGHRS and CDR2 YFSETQ.

The J gene is TRBJ1-1, the V gene TRBV7-9; D gene uncertain. The CDR3 sequence is 11 residues long. Germline CDR1 and CDR2: SEHNR and FQNEAQ (reference sequence). The V gene lost 7 bases and the J gene lost 6 bases, with 9 bases spanning the gap. For the CDR3, the DNA is TGTGCCAGCATGCTAAGTTCTGAAGCTTTCTTT. Residues: CASMLSSEAFF.

This chain connects TRBV19 to TRBJ2-1, with a weak D call TRBD1 (5 bases). Germline V CDR1 and CDR2: LNHDA, SQIVND (reference sequence). The CDR3 spans 12 residues. Trimming removed 4 bases from V and 8 bases from J, with 9 bases in between. CDR3 DNA: TGTGCCAGTAGTACGACAGTTTATGAGCAGTTCTTC. It encodes CASSTTVYEQFF.

This clone is a singleton in its sample. The chain joins TRBV9 to TRBJ2-7, with TRBD2 matching 12 bases. The CDR3 spans 16 residues. CDR1 is SGDLS, CDR2 YYNGEE, per germline. With V trimmed by 0 bases and J by 2 bases, 3 bases remained unmatched. In nucleotides, the CDR3 is TGTGCCAGCAGCGTAGATGCTAGCGGGAGGGCCTACGAGCAGTACTTC. Amino acids: CASSVDASGRAYEQYF.

The rearrangement links TRBV7-9 to TRBJ2-5; no clear D gene. Between the trimmed V and J ends, which lost 5 bases and 9 bases, there was a span of 10 bases. Germline values: CDR1 SEHNR, CDR2 FQNEAQ (reference sequence). The CDR3 is made up of 11 amino acids. DNA of the CDR3: TGTGCCAGCAGCCCAGATAAGTCCCAGTACTTC. Protein: CASSPDKSQYF.

The chain recombines TRBV29-1 with TRBJ1-1, with a tentative D call TRBD1 (6 bases). CDR1 SQVTM and CDR2 ANQGSEA come from the germline V gene. The CDR3 has 12 residues. With 6 bases removed from V and 4 bases from J, the gap between germline ends came to 12 bases. CDR3 residues: CSVDGQTTEAFF. In DNA form, the CDR3 reads TGCAGCGTCGACGGACAGACCACTGAAGCTTTCTTT.

The V call is TRBV5-8, the J call TRBJ1-2, with 9 bases lining up with TRBD1. This CDR3 has 15 amino acids. V lost 6 bases, J lost 8 bases, and 14 bases stayed unmatched. The germline gives CDR1 SGHTS, CDR2 YDEGEE. CDR3: CASTPLRDRAMGYTF. The CDR3 nucleotides read TGTGCCAGCACTCCACTCCGGGACAGGGCCATGGGCTACACCTTC.

This rearrangement joins TRBV5-1 to TRBJ2-7; perhaps TRBD1 as D (6 bases). The germline CDR1 and CDR2 sequences are SGHRS and YFSETQ. There are 14 residues in the CDR3. V was shortened by 4 bases and J by 0 bases, with 11 bases between the two germline ends. In DNA form, the CDR3 reads TGCGCCAGCAGCGCGGACAGAGACTCCTACGAGCAGTACTTC. This translates into CASSADRDSYEQYF.

V gene TRBV5-5 combines with J gene TRBJ1-2; TRBD1 might be the D (6 bases). The V gene's germline CDR1 is SGHKS and CDR2 YYEKEE (reference sequence). Trimming left V 4 bases short and J 5 bases short, with 18 bases between. The CDR3 spans 15 residues. The CDR3 nucleotides read TGTGCCAGCAGCCTGGACAGATCCTTGCGATATGGCTACACCTTC. Protein product: CASSLDRSLRYGYTF.

This chain connects TRBV5-1 to TRBJ2-1, with D possibly TRBD2 on 6 matching bases. The CDR3 sequence is 14 residues long. Trimming took off 4 bases at V and 8 bases at J, with 16 bases between the two ends. Germline V gene sequence: CDR1 SGHRS, CDR2 YFSETQ. The CDR3 reads CASSPQPASDEQFF. The DNA of the CDR3 is TGCGCCAGCAGCCCACAGCCGGCTAGCGATGAGCAGTTCTTC.

This chain joins TRBV5-1 and TRBJ2-1, with D possibly TRBD1 on 5 matching bases. V gave up 0 bases and J gave up 2 bases, with 9 bases separating them. The CDR3 is made up of 15 amino acids. CDR1 is SGHRS and CDR2 is YFSETQ in the germline V gene. Here the CDR3 reads CASSLAQGTYNEQFF. The CDR3 region has the DNA TGCGCCAGCAGCTTGGCTCAGGGCACCTACAATGAGCAGTTCTTC.

The rearrangement links TRBV28 to TRBJ1-5, with a tentative D call TRBD1 (6 bases). The CDR3 covers 18 residues. The germline V and J ends were trimmed by 8 bases and 0 bases, with 23 bases remaining between them. The germline CDR1 and CDR2 sequences are MDHEN and SYDVKM. For the CDR3, the DNA is TGTGCCAGCCAATCCGGGGGGGCCCACTTGGATAGCAATCAGCCCCAGCATTTT. This gives the protein CASQSGGAHLDSNQPQHF.